This T cell receptor beta chain derives from a study of control samples from healthy donors and cancer patients (dated by TCRdb to 2020 to 2022). The CDR3 contains 17 residues, cysteine and phenylalanine counted. Of the read, only the CDR3 DNA is kept; its 51 bases are in frame from base 1. The junction shows trimming of 5 bases on V and 1 base on J, plus 20 bases between the germline ends. The germline V gene provides CDR1 MDHEN and CDR2 SYDVKM. Library method: the immunoSEQ multiplex PCR assay. TCRdb took over this immuneACCESS table, retaining in-frame rearrangements with V and J assigned. Such tables are incomplete; in checked studies, under half of the missing clones stem from an unresolved V gene, and the remainder is unexplained. This sample is represented by about 130,000 clones; over 80% of them were singletons. Of the sample, less than 2.5% is held by the ten largest clones. As to this clone: This receptor's antigen is unknown. No qualities accompany the bases; no much larger clone lies one base away.

The chain was built from TRBV28 and TRBJ2-5; the D segment could be TRBD1, given 5 matching bases. The source of this sequence is a woman aged 45-65 years in good health. The sequenced sample consisted of blood. Read as DNA, the sequence is TGTGCCAGCAGTCCGCTCCCGGGCAGGGATGCCCAAGAGACCCAGTACTTC. This gives the protein CASSPLPGRDAQETQYF.